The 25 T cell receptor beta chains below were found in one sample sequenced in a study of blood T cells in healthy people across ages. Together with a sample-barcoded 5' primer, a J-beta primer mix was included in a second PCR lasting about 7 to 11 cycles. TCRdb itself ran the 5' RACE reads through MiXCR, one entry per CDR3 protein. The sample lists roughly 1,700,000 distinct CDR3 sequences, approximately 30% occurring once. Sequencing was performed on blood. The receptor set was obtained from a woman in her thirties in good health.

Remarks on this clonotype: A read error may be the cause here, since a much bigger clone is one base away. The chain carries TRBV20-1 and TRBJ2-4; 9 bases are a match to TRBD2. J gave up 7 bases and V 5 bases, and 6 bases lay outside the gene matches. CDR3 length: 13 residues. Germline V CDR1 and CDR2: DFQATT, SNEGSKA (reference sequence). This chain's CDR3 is CSAGTSGRNIQYF. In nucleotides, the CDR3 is TGCAGTGCTGGCACCAGCGGGAGGAACATTCAGTACTTC.

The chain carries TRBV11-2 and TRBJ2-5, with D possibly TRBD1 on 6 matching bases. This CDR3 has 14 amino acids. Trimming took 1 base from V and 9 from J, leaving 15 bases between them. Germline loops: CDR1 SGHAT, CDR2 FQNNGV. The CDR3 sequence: CASSLGGRARAQYF. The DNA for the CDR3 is TGTGCCAGCAGCTTAGGGGGGCGGGCCAGGGCCCAGTACTTC.

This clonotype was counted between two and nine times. The CDR3 spells CASSGRTSGGGYEQYF. CDR3 sequence (DNA): TGTGCCAGCAGCGGGCGGACTAGCGGGGGCGGCTACGAGCAGTACTTC. The rearrangement uses TRBV7-2 and TRBJ2-7; 13 nucleotides agree with TRBD2. Per germline, CDR1 SGHTA and CDR2 FQGNSA. V shed 5 bases and J 3 bases; nucleotides not matched to a gene: 7. The CDR3 sequence is 16 residues long.

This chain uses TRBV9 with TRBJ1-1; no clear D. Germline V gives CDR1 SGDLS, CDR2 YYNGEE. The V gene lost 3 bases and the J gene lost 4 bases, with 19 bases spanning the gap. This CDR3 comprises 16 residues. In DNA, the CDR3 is TGTGCCAGCAGCGCCATTTCGGGCCCTACGGGCACTGAAGCTTTCTTT. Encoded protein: CASSAISGPTGTEAFF.

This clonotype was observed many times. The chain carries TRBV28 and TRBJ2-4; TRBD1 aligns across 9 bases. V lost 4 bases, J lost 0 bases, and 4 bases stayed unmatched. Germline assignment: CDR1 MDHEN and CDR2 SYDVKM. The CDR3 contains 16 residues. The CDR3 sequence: CASSSQGAEAKNIQYF. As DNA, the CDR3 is TGTGCCAGCAGTTCACAGGGGGCGGAAGCCAAAAACATTCAGTACTTC.

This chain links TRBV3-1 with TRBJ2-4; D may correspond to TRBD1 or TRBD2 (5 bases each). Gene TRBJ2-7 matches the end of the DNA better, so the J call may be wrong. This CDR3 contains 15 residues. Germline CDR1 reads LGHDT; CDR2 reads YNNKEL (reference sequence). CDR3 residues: CASSLGPSGRYEQYF. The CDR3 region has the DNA TGTGCCAGCAGCCTGGGACCGTCGGGCCGTTACGAGCAGTACTTC.

This CDR3 is CASRETGGARQFF. DNA for the CDR3: TGTGCCAGCAGGGAGACAGGGGGCGCGAGGCAGTTCTTC. The chain employs TRBV28 and TRBJ2-1, with 10 bases identical to TRBD1. This CDR3 contains 13 residues. Trimming at V came to 6 bases and at J to 12 bases, leaving 8 bases not matched to a gene. Germline V gene data show CDR1 as MDHEN and CDR2 as SYDVKM.

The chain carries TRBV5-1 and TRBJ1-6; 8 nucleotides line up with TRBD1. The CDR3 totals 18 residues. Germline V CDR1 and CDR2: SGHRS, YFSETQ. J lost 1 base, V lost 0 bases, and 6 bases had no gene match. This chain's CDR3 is CASSLAPQGASYNSPLHF. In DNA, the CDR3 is TGCGCCAGCAGCTTGGCCCCCCAGGGGGCATCCTATAATTCACCCCTCCACTTT.

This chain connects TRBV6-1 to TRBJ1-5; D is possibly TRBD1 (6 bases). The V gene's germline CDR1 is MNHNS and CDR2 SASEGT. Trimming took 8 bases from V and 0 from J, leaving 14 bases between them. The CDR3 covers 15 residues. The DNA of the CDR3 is TGTGCCAGCGGCTCAGGGGTTTATAGCAATCAGCCCCAGCATTTT. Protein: CASGSGVYSNQPQHF.

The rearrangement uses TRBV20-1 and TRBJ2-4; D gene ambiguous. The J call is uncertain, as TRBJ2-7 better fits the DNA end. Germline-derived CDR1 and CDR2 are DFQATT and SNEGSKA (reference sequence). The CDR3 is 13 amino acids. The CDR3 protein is CSACSPEAHEQYF. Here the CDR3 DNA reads TGCAGTGCCTGTTCTCCCGAAGCCCACGAGCAGTACTTC.

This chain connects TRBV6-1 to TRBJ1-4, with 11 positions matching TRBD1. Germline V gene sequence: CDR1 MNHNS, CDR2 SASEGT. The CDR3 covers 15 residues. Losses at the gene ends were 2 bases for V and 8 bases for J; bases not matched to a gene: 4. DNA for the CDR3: TGTGCCAGCAGTGAACCGGGACAGGGGGAAGAAAAACTGTTTTTT. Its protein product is CASSEPGQGEEKLFF.

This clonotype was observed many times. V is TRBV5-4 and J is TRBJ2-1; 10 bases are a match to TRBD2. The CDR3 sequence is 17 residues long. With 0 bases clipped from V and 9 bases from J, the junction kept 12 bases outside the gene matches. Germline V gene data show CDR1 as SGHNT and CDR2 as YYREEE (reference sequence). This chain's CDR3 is CASSLAVPSGRDLEQFF. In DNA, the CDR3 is TGTGCCAGCAGCTTGGCCGTTCCCAGCGGGAGGGATCTTGAGCAGTTCTTC.

The CDR3 loop reads CASSLRVGGPYNEQFF. In DNA form, the CDR3 reads TGTGCCAGCAGCTTACGGGTTGGGGGCCCCTACAATGAGCAGTTCTTC. The chain recombines TRBV5-4 with TRBJ2-1, with a weak D call TRBD1 (6 bases). The V gene's germline CDR1 is SGHNT and CDR2 YYREEE (reference sequence). V was trimmed by 2 bases and J by 2 bases, leaving 14 bases between them. CDR3 length: 16 amino acids.

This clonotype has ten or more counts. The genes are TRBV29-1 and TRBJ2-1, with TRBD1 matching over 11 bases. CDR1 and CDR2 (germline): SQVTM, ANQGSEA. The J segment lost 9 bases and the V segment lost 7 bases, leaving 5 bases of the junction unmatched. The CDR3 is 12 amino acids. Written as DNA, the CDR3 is TGCAGCGCTGGACAGGGGGCAGGTGAGCAGTTCTTC. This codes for CSAGQGAGEQFF.

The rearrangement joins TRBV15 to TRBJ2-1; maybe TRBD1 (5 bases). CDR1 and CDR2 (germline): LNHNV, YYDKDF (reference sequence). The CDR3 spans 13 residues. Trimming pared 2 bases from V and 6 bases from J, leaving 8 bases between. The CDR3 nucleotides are TGTGCCACCAGCAGAACGCAGGGCAATGAGCAGTTCTTC. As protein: CATSRTQGNEQFF.

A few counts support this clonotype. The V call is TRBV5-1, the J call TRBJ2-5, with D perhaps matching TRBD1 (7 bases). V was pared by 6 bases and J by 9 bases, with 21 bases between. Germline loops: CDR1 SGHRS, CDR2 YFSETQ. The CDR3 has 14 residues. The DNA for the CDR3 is TGCGCCAGCACCTTTGACAGGGCCAGGGGGGCCCAGTACTTC. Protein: CASTFDRARGAQYF.

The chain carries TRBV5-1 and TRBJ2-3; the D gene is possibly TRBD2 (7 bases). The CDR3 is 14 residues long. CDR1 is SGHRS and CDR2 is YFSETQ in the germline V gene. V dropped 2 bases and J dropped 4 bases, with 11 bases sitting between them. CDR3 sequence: CASSFGGASDTQYF. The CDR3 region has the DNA TGCGCCAGCAGCTTTGGGGGGGCCTCAGATACGCAGTATTTT.

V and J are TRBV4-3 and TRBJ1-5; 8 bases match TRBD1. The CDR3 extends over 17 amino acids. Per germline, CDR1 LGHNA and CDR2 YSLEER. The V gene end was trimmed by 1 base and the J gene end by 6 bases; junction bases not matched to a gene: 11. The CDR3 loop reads CASSQVRDRLAGQPQHF. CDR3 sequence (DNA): TGCGCCAGCAGCCAAGTCCGGGACAGGCTTGCGGGTCAGCCCCAGCATTTT.

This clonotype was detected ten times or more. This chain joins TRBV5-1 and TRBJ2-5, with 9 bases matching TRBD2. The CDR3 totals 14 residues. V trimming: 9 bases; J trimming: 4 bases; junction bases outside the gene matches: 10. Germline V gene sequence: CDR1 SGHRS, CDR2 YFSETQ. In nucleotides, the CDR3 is TGCGCCACCCATAGCGGGAGCGGTCGAGAGACCCAGTACTTC. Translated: CATHSGSGRETQYF.

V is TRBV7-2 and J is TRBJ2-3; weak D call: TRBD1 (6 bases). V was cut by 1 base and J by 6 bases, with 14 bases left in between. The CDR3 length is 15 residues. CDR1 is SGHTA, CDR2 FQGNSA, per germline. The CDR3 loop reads CASSLGGRQADTQYF. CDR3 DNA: TGTGCCAGCAGCTTAGGAGGGAGACAGGCGGATACGCAGTATTTT.

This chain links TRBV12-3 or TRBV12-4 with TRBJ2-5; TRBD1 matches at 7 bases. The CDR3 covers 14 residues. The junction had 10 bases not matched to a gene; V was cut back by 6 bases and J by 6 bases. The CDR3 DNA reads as TGTGCCAGCAGCCAGTATACAGGGGCGAAGACCCAGTACTTC. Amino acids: CASSQYTGAKTQYF.

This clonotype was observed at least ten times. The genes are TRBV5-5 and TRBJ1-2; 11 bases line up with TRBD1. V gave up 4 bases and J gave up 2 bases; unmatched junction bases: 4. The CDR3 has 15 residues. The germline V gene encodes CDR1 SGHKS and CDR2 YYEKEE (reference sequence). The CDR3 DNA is TGTGCCAGCAGCGGCCGGGACAGGGGGAACTATGGCTACACCTTC. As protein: CASSGRDRGNYGYTF. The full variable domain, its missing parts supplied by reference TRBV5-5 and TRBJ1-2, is DAGVTQSPTHLIKTRGQQVTLRCSPISGHKSVSWYQQVLGQGPQFIFQYYEKEERGRGNFPDRFSARQFPNYSSELNVNALLLGDSALYLCASSGRDRGNYGYTFGSGTRLTVV.

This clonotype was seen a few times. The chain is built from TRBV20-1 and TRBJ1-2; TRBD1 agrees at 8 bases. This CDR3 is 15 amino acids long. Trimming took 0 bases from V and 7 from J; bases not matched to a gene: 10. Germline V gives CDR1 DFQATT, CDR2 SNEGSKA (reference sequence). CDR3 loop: CSARDPTTDRVGYTF. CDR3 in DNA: TGCAGTGCTAGAGACCCGACTACGGACAGGGTTGGCTACACCTTC.

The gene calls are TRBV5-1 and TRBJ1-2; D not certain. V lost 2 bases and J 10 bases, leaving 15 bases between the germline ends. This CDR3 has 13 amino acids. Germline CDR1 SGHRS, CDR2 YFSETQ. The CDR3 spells CASSFSPETDYTF. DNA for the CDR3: TGCGCCAGCAGCTTTTCCCCCGAGACCGACTACACCTTC.

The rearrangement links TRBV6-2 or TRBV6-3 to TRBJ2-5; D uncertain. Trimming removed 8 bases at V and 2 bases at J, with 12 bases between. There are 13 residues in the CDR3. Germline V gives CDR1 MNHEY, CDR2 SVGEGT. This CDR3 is CASGGEAQETQYF. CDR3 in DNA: TGTGCCAGCGGTGGGGAAGCACAAGAGACCCAGTACTTC.